This TCR beta chain came from a study of vaccination effects on CD4 cells after COVID-19. Study-level background: Post-vaccine sample collection fell at a median of 72 days after the second dose. General observations from the study: Missing from the study were early post-infection timepoints, and its convalescent patients were few.

The CDR3 sequence is 12 residues long. The germline gives CDR1 MGHDK, CDR2 SYGVNS. Within the ViraFEST assay, antigen-specific CD4+ T cells underwent expansion with viral peptide pools prior to sequencing. Cells that had been cultured for about 10 days were the source of isolated CD4+ T cells. Everyone in the study got two shots of either the BNT162b2 or mRNA-1273 vaccine. Days 3 and 7 were when half the medium was replaced with IL-2 medium. Profiling relied on immunoSEQ multiplex PCR, and the TCRdb table lists in-frame clones only, not all of them. The table includes about 46,000 clones, around 74% detected once. This clone occurred once. The antigen is not known.

Material: CD4+ T cells from PBMCs cultured with HCoV-OC43 spike peptides, obtained after COVID-19 vaccination. Subset reported: HCoV-OC43 spike overlapping peptide pool stimulation. The genes are TRBV25-1 and TRBJ1-1, with D perhaps matching TRBD1 (5 bases). The receptor comes from a human donor who received a COVID-19 vaccine. CDR3 residues: CATGGVNTEAFF. DNA for the CDR3: TGTGCGACGGGAGGGGTGAACACTGAAGCTTTCTTT.